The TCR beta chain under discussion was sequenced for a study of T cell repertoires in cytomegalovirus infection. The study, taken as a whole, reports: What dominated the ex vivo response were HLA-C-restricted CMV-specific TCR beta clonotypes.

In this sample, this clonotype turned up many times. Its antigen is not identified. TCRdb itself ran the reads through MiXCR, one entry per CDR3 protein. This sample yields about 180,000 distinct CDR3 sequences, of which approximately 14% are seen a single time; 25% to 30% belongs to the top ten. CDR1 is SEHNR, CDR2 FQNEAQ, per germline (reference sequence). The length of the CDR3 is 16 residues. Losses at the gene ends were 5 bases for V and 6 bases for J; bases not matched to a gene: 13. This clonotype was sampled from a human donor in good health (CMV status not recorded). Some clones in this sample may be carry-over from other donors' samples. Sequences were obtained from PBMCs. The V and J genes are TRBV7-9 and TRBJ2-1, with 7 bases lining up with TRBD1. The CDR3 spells CASSTGRQGNFNEQFF. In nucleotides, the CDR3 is TGTGCCAGCAGCACCGGGCGACAGGGTAATTTCAATGAGCAGTTCTTC.